This entry lists 7 T cell receptor beta chains sequenced from one sample in a study of shared clonotypes between healthy human individuals. Generated by immunoSEQ multiplex PCR, the TCRdb table keeps only in-frame clones and is missing some. The profile shows some 2,000,000 clones, about 94% of them singletons. The sequencing sample was made of naive CD4+ T cells sorted from blood. Subset meaning: CD45RA+ positively selected. The origin of the receptors is a man between 18 and 29 years old in good health.

This clone was detected only a few times. This sequence joins TRBV18 and TRBJ1-6; 8 bases are shared with TRBD1. The CDR3 is 16 amino acids. V trimming: 0 bases; J trimming: 9 bases; junction bases outside the gene matches: 7. The germline CDR1 and CDR2 sequences are KGHSH and LQKENI. CDR3 coding DNA: TGTGCCAGCTCACCACCTGGGGCAGGGGGCACTTCACCCCTCCACTTT. This gives the protein CASSPPGAGGTSPLHF.

The chain uses TRBV14 and TRBJ2-7, with 9 bases aligning to TRBD1. Germline CDR1 SGHDN, CDR2 FVKESK. The trim removed 5 bases at V and 2 bases at J, leaving 4 bases unmatched. This CDR3 region has 14 residues. The CDR3 sequence is CASSERDRAYEQYF. The CDR3 DNA is TGTGCCAGCAGCGAACGGGACAGGGCCTACGAGCAGTACTTC.

The chain has TRBV7-9 and TRBJ2-7; the D gene is possibly TRBD1 (5 bases). The CDR3 extends over 13 amino acids. V was pared by 1 base and J by 6 bases, with 10 bases between. From germline, CDR1 is SEHNR and CDR2 FQNEAQ (reference sequence). Here the CDR3 DNA reads TGTGCCAGCAGCTTAGAGGGTACAGGCGAGCAGTACTTC. It is translated as CASSLEGTGEQYF. Combining the CDR3 with reference TRBV7-9 and TRBJ2-7 gives the whole variable domain DTGVSQNPRHKITKRGQNVTFRCDPISEHNRLYWYRQTLGQGPEFLTYFQNEAQLEKSRLLSDRFSAERPKGSFSTLEIQRTEQGDSAMYLCASSLEGTGEQYFGPGTRLTVT.

The CDR3 here is CASSTTGYNSPLHF. For the CDR3, the DNA is TGTGCCAGCAGTACTACGGGATATAATTCACCCCTCCACTTT. This chain links TRBV9 with TRBJ1-6; D unclear. This CDR3 spans 14 amino acids. V was trimmed by 5 bases and J by 4 bases, leaving 10 bases between them. The germline gives CDR1 SGDLS, CDR2 YYNGEE.

The chain has TRBV30 and TRBJ1-2; possible D gene TRBD1, 5 bases. The germline V gene encodes CDR1 GTSNPN and CDR2 SVGIG (reference sequence). Trimming removed 3 bases from V and 4 bases from J, with 18 bases in between. The CDR3 spans 15 residues. CDR3 protein: CAWRTPGHIFYGYTF. CDR3 coding DNA: TGTGCCTGGAGAACTCCTGGACACATATTCTATGGCTACACCTTC. The variable domain in full, with the rest retrieved from reference TRBV30 and TRBJ1-2, is SQTIHQWPATLVQPVGSPLSLECTVEGTSNPNLYWYRQAAGRGLQLLFYSVGIGQISSEVPQNLSASRPQDRQFILSSKKLLLSDSGFYLCAWRTPGHIFYGYTFGSGTRLTVV.

The table lists this clone with a count of one. This chain links TRBV5-1 with TRBJ2-2; D call uncertain. This CDR3 spans 14 amino acids. Germline V CDR1 and CDR2: SGHRS, YFSETQ. V was trimmed by 4 bases and J by 6 bases, leaving 13 bases between them. The CDR3 nucleotides are TGCGCCAGCAGCGCTGCAGCTCTATCCGGGGAGCTGTTTTTT. Its translation: CASSAAALSGELFF. The full variable domain, rest sourced from reference TRBV5-1 and TRBJ2-2, is KAGVTQTPRYLIKTRGQQVTLSCSPISGHRSVSWYQQTPGQGLQFLFEYFSETQRNKGNFPGRFSGRQFSNSRSEMNVSTLELGDSALYLCASSAAALSGELFFGEGSRLTVL.

This clone was observed once. The genes are TRBV5-1 and TRBJ2-7, with TRBD1 identical over 8 bases. From germline, CDR1 is SGHRS and CDR2 YFSETQ. V lost 3 bases, J lost 4 bases, and 6 bases stayed unmatched. The CDR3 extends over 14 amino acids. In DNA form, the CDR3 reads TGCGCCAGCAGCTCCCGGACAGGGCAATACGAGCAGTACTTC. It encodes CASSSRTGQYEQYF.